The clone carrying this TCR beta chain appeared once. Its antigen is unknown. Other DNA sequences in this sample translate to the same CDR3. This sample is drawn from a study of shared clonotypes between healthy human individuals. Whole-study findings and limits: Having only a few donors restricted how much genetic and exposure-history diversity was captured.

Sequencing used immunoSEQ multiplex PCR; TCRdb keeps in-frame clones, though not all of them. The repertoire holds more than 2,000,000 clones, more than 80% seen once, with about 0.13% in the top ten. From germline, CDR1 is SGHRS and CDR2 YFSETQ. V lost 2 bases and J lost 8; bases outside the gene matches: 6. CDR3 length equals 14 residues. Sequenced sample: naive CD4+ T cells sorted from blood. The sample's subset: CD45RA+ positively selected. The sequence was collected from a man aged 18 to 30 in good health. The chain employs TRBV5-1 and TRBJ1-4; TRBD1 matches 7 bases. DNA of the CDR3: TGCGCCAGCAGCTTAGACAGGGAGGGCGAAAAACTGTTTTTT. It yields the protein CASSLDREGEKLFF. The full variable domain, with the rest looked up from reference TRBV5-1 and TRBJ1-4, is KAGVTQTPRYLIKTRGQQVTLSCSPISGHRSVSWYQQTPGQGLQFLFEYFSETQRNKGNFPGRFSGRQFSNSRSEMNVSTLELGDSALYLCASSLDREGEKLFFGSGTQLSVL.